This T cell receptor (beta chain) was recorded in a study of cytomegalovirus exposure and HLA in healthy donors. On the study more broadly: One earlier analysis, a look at about 179 million T cells, found fewer than 140 million unique TCR beta sequences. Membership in the Caucasian-associated ancestry cluster was found for 81% of 350 to 450 genotyped donors. Study conclusions and caveats: HLA alleles showed associations with 16,951 TCR beta sequences in a later analysis, at a 0.05 false discovery rate. Both high specificity and high sensitivity reportedly marked the classifier's diagnosis of cytomegalovirus status.

The CDR3 runs 14 residues. Germline CDR1 is SGHVS and CDR2 is FQNEAQ. V gave up 4 bases and J gave up 2 bases, with 10 bases separating them. Remarks on this clone: Its cognate antigen is unknown.

Primers: 60 Vbeta forward and 13 Jbeta reverse. Method: immunoSEQ multiplex PCR; TCRdb's copy keeps in-frame clones and lacks some. The profile shows tens of thousands of clones, more than 70% of them singletons. This TCR was recovered from a woman in her thirties or forties in good health and CMV-seropositive. V and J are TRBV7-8 and TRBJ2-3; D is perhaps TRBD1 (6 bases). Material for sequencing was PBMCs. The CDR3, as DNA: TGTGCCAGCAGCTCAGGACAGTCCACAGATACGCAGTATTTT. Translation gives CASSSGQSTDTQYF.